These 27 T cell receptor beta chains were sequenced from one sample in a study of cytomegalovirus exposure and HLA in healthy donors. The PCR ran on 60 Vbeta and 13 Jbeta primers. The protocol was immunoSEQ multiplex PCR, while the TCRdb copy is restricted to in-frame clones and leaves out a portion. Its listing shows about 79,000 clones. Specimen: PBMCs. The receptors were sampled from a man between 25 and 39 years old in good health and CMV-seronegative.

The chain combines TRBV9 with TRBJ2-3; D ambiguous. Trimming took 1 base from V and 0 from J, leaving 12 bases between them. The germline gives CDR1 SGDLS, CDR2 YYNGEE. This CDR3 is built from 16 residues. The CDR3 nucleotides are TGTGCCAGCAGCGTACAACCCACTCGAAGCACAGATACGCAGTATTTT. Amino acids: CASSVQPTRSTDTQYF.

This chain uses TRBV9 with TRBJ2-5; weak D call: TRBD2 (6 bases). CDR3 length equals 16 residues. CDR1 is SGDLS, CDR2 YYNGEE, per germline. Trimming took 3 bases from V and 4 from J, leaving 19 bases between them. The CDR3: CASSGGTYLPRETQYF. Here the CDR3 DNA reads TGTGCCAGCAGCGGCGGGACGTACCTACCCCGAGAGACCCAGTACTTC.

The rearrangement joins TRBV23-1 to TRBJ2-2, with 9 bases matching TRBD1. TRBV23-1 belongs to the ORF category, with a function that is uncertain. Unmatched junction bases numbered 9, after V lost 3 bases and J lost 7 bases. The CDR3 covers 16 residues. DNA of the CDR3: TGCGCCAGCAGTCAGGGGGACAGGGAAAGTAGCGGGGAGCTGTTTTTT. Translating it yields CASSQGDRESSGELFF.

As DNA, the CDR3 is TGTGCCAGCAGTCGACAGGGGGCGTTGGAGACCCAGTACTTC. This gives the protein CASSRQGALETQYF. This chain connects TRBV6-5 to TRBJ2-5, with 10 bases identical to TRBD1. The CDR3 is made up of 14 amino acids. V was pared by 5 bases and J by 5 bases, with 5 bases of the junction left unmatched. Germline V gene sequence: CDR1 MNHEY, CDR2 SVGAGI.

CDR3 residues: CASSQGPLILNTGELFF. The CDR3 DNA reads TGCGCCAGCAGCCAGGGGCCGCTGATTCTGAACACCGGGGAGCTGTTTTTT. The chain recombines TRBV4-1 with TRBJ2-2; a weak D match, TRBD1 (5 bases). The CDR3 consists of 17 residues. Deletions cut 3 bases from V and 1 base from J, with 15 bases between. The germline gives CDR1 MGHRA, CDR2 YSYEKL.

The chain uses TRBV27 and TRBJ1-2; no clear D gene. CDR3 length: 13 amino acids. The germline V and J ends were trimmed by 2 bases and 0 bases, with 4 bases remaining between them. The germline gives CDR1 MNHEY, CDR2 SMNVEV (reference sequence). In DNA form, the CDR3 reads TGTGCCAGCAGTTTAACAGCTAACTATGGCTACACCTTC. This sequence encodes CASSLTANYGYTF.

The chain employs TRBV9 and TRBJ2-7; TRBD1 matches at 8 bases. Trimming took 4 bases from V and 6 from J; bases not matched to a gene: 12. Germline values: CDR1 SGDLS, CDR2 YYNGEE. The CDR3 contains 15 residues. The CDR3 region has the DNA TGTGCCAGCAGCCCCCGGGACAGGTTCAGGGCCGAGCAGTACTTC. Amino acids: CASSPRDRFRAEQYF. The variable domain in full, with the rest retrieved from reference TRBV9 and TRBJ2-7, is DSGVTQTPKHLITATGQRVTLRCSPRSGDLSVYWYQQSLDQGLQFLIQYYNGEERAKGNILERFSAQQFPDLHSELNLSSLELGDSALYFCASSPRDRFRAEQYFGPGTRLTVT.

The chain is built from TRBV6-5 and TRBJ2-7; D possibly corresponds to TRBD2 (6 bases). CDR1 and CDR2 from the germline V gene are MNHEY and SVGAGI. The V and J ends lost 2 bases and 3 bases respectively, with 14 bases between them. The CDR3 loop spans 15 amino acids. CDR3 nucleotide sequence: TGTGCCAGCAGTTACAGCGAAGGGACTTTCTACGAGCAGTACTTC. Translated, it gives CASSYSEGTFYEQYF.

V is TRBV18 and J is TRBJ2-2, with 7 bases that match TRBD2. The CDR3 contains 20 residues. Trimming cost V 3 bases and J 2 bases; bases outside gene matches: 18. The V gene's germline CDR1 is KGHSH and CDR2 LQKENI. The CDR3: CASSPRGLARAGSNTGELFF. The CDR3 DNA sequence: TGTGCCAGCTCACCTCGCGGCTTAGCGCGAGCGGGGAGTAACACCGGGGAGCTGTTTTTT.

V usage is TRBV11-2 and J usage is TRBJ2-1; 9 bases match TRBD1. This CDR3 comprises 14 residues. V was clipped by 4 bases and J by 7 bases; unmatched bases: 5. Looked up from germline, CDR1 is SGHAT and CDR2 is FQNNGV. The CDR3 nucleotides read TGTGCCAGCAGCTGGGGACAGGGCAGGAATGAGCAGTTCTTC. It yields the protein CASSWGQGRNEQFF.

The genes are TRBV11-3 and TRBJ2-7; 7 bases match TRBD2. Germline CDR1 is SGHNT and CDR2 is YENEEA. The CDR3 is 15 residues long. Trimming cost V 4 bases and J 4 bases; bases outside gene matches: 10. The CDR3 DNA reads TGTGCCAGCAGCTCCAGCACCGGGAGGAAGTACGAGCAGTACTTC. Its translation: CASSSSTGRKYEQYF.

The rearrangement links TRBV6-5 to TRBJ1-2, with no clear D. The germline CDR1 and CDR2 sequences are MNHEY and SVGAGI. The CDR3 runs to 11 residues. With 6 bases removed from V and 7 bases from J, the gap between germline ends came to 9 bases. CDR3 nucleotide sequence: TGTGCCAGCAGCGACTTTATTGGCTACACCTTC. It specifies CASSDFIGYTF.

In DNA, the CDR3 is TGCGCCAGCAGATTTGACAGGGAAACGTTTTACGAGCAGTACTTC. This sequence encodes CASRFDRETFYEQYF. The V call is TRBV5-1, the J call TRBJ2-7; 7 bases agree with TRBD1. This CDR3 has 15 amino acids. Germline CDR1 is SGHRS and CDR2 is YFSETQ. Trimming took 5 bases from V and 4 from J; bases not matched to a gene: 12.

The chain carries TRBV4-1 and TRBJ2-7; 11 bases fit TRBD2. The CDR3 sequence is 16 residues long. CDR1 is MGHRA, CDR2 YSYEKL, per germline. V trimming: 3 bases; J trimming: 2 bases; junction bases outside the gene matches: 6. CDR3 in DNA: TGCGCCAGCAGCCAGCGACTAGCGGGGACTCCCTACGAGCAGTACTTC. It yields the protein CASSQRLAGTPYEQYF.

This chain joins TRBV5-5 and TRBJ1-2, with TRBD1 as a possible D gene (6 bases). V lost 4 bases to trimming and J lost 2 bases, with 12 bases between them. Germline CDR1 SGHKS, CDR2 YYEKEE (reference sequence). The CDR3 extends over 14 amino acids. The CDR3 loop is CASSLADRNYGYTF. CDR3 in DNA: TGTGCCAGCAGCCTCGCAGACAGGAACTATGGCTACACCTTC. Complete variable domain (other parts from reference TRBV5-5 and TRBJ1-2): DAGVTQSPTHLIKTRGQQVTLRCSPISGHKSVSWYQQVLGQGPQFIFQYYEKEERGRGNFPDRFSARQFPNYSSELNVNALLLGDSALYLCASSLADRNYGYTFGSGTRLTVV.

This chain connects TRBV11-2 to TRBJ2-7; D is perhaps TRBD2 (5 bases). V was trimmed by 7 bases and J by 5 bases, leaving 21 bases between them. This CDR3 has 15 amino acids. In germline, CDR1 is SGHAT, CDR2 FQNNGV. In DNA form, the CDR3 reads TGTGCCAGCACCACAGCGGACGGCCGGAAGAACGAGCAGTACTTC. This sequence encodes CASTTADGRKNEQYF.

The V gene is TRBV6-5, the J gene TRBJ1-4; the D gene is possibly TRBD1 (6 bases). Trimming left V 6 bases short and J 1 base short, with 12 bases between. This CDR3 is 15 amino acids long. Germline CDR1 reads MNHEY; CDR2 reads SVGAGI. In DNA form, the CDR3 reads TGTGCCAGCAGACCTGGGACACTAACTAATGAAAAACTGTTTTTT. Amino acid sequence: CASRPGTLTNEKLFF.

The chain couples TRBV4-3 to TRBJ2-7, with D possibly matching TRBD2 (6 bases). With 0 bases removed from V and 4 bases from J, the gap between germline ends came to 10 bases. CDR3 length equals 14 residues. Germline V lookup: CDR1 LGHNA, CDR2 YSLEER. The CDR3 nucleotides are TGCGCCAGCAGCCAAGATACGGGGGTATACGAGCAGTACTTC. Residues: CASSQDTGVYEQYF.

J is TRBJ2-1 and V is TRBV7-3; 12 nucleotides agree with TRBD2. This CDR3 spans 15 amino acids. The V gene end was trimmed by 5 bases and the J gene end by 8 bases; junction bases not matched to a gene: 7. Looked up from germline, CDR1 is SGHTA and CDR2 is FQGTGA. The CDR3, as DNA: TGTGCCAGCAGCCTACTAGCGGGAGGTTTCCATGAGCAGTTCTTC. Translating it yields CASSLLAGGFHEQFF.

CDR3 protein: CASSEGTGSYEQYF. In nucleotides, the CDR3 is TGTGCCAGCAGTGAGGGGACAGGTTCCTACGAGCAGTACTTC. The chain joins TRBV2 to TRBJ2-7; 8 nucleotides agree with TRBD1. The CDR3 contains 14 residues. V dropped 3 bases and J dropped 1; count of bases not matched to a gene: 2. Germline V gene data show CDR1 as SNHLY and CDR2 as FYNNEI.

The rearrangement joins TRBV29-1 to TRBJ2-3; 9 bases align to TRBD2. Looked up from germline, CDR1 is SQVTM and CDR2 is ANQGSEA. The CDR3 is 14 residues long. Trimming at V came to 6 bases and at J to 5 bases, leaving 9 bases not matched to a gene. CDR3 DNA sequence: TGCAGCGTGGCCGGCGGGGGGGCCATAGATACGCAGTATTTT. Amino acids: CSVAGGGAIDTQYF.

The J gene is TRBJ2-7, the V gene TRBV27; 8 bases agree with TRBD2. CDR3 length equals 16 residues. V was pared by 3 bases and J by 3 bases, with 10 bases of the junction left unmatched. Germline loops: CDR1 MNHEY, CDR2 SMNVEV (reference sequence). The CDR3 region is CASSFVNRGGLYEQYF. CDR3 DNA sequence: TGTGCCAGCAGTTTTGTTAATCGGGGGGGCCTCTACGAGCAGTACTTC.

The rearrangement uses TRBV5-4 and TRBJ2-1, with 7 bases identical to TRBD2. The J segment lost 8 bases and the V segment lost 3 bases, leaving 17 bases of the junction unmatched. Per the germline V gene, CDR1 is SGHNT and CDR2 is YYREEE (reference sequence). CDR3 length: 17 amino acids. The CDR3 loop is CASSSWTLAASDDEQFF. As DNA, the CDR3 is TGTGCCAGCAGCTCCTGGACTCTAGCGGCATCCGATGATGAGCAGTTCTTC.

Comment on this clone: The same CDR3 also results from other DNA sequences found in this sample. The rearrangement uses TRBV18 and TRBJ2-3; 9 bases map to TRBD2. Germline V gives CDR1 KGHSH, CDR2 LQKENI. J lost 3 bases, V lost 1 base, and 2 bases had no gene match. CDR3 size: 15 residues. CDR3 sequence: CASSPRAGGTDTQYF. The CDR3 coding sequence is TGTGCCAGCTCACCACGAGCGGGAGGTACAGATACGCAGTATTTT.

CDR3 DNA: TGTGCCAGCAGCGCGGACAGGCATGAAGCTTTCTTT. It is translated as CASSADRHEAFF. The chain is built from TRBV7-9 and TRBJ1-1; 7 bases are a match to TRBD1. Trimming took 5 bases from V and 7 from J; bases not matched to a gene: 4. Germline CDR1 is SEHNR and CDR2 is FQNEAQ (reference sequence). This CDR3 region has 12 residues. The full variable domain, with the rest looked up from reference TRBV7-9 and TRBJ1-1, is DTGVSQNPRHKITKRGQNVTFRCDPISEHNRLYWYRQTLGQGPEFLTYFQNEAQLEKSRLLSDRFSAERPKGSFSTLEIQRTEQGDSAMYLCASSADRHEAFFGQGTRLTVV.

CDR3 residues: CAISDLDRAQVNPYEQYF. For the CDR3, the DNA is TGTGCCATCAGTGATTTGGACAGGGCGCAAGTGAACCCCTACGAGCAGTACTTC. This chain uses TRBV10-3 with TRBJ2-7, with 8 bases matching TRBD1. Germline V gene sequence: CDR1 ENHRY, CDR2 SYGVKD. The length of the CDR3 is 18 residues. The V gene end was trimmed by 3 bases and the J gene end by 2 bases; junction bases not matched to a gene: 15.

The chain couples TRBV5-6 to TRBJ2-7, with D hard to call. CDR3 size: 15 residues. With 0 bases removed from V and 1 base from J, the gap between germline ends came to 11 bases. Germline V gives CDR1 SGHDT, CDR2 YYEEEE. The CDR3 protein is CASSLVQVGSYEQYF. The DNA of the CDR3 is TGTGCCAGCAGCTTGGTTCAGGTCGGATCCTACGAGCAGTACTTC.